This T cell receptor beta chain was captured in a study of blood T cell repertoires in COVID-19 (dated by TCRdb to 2020 to 2021). General notes on the study: Samples from collaborators originated in the United States, Italy and Spain and spanned both the acute and convalescent phases of COVID-19. The material from the prospective study consisted of cDNA or gDNA derived from T cells, B-cell-depleted T cells, or PBMCs. The dataset comprised deeply sampled blood TCRbeta repertoires from subjects exposed to, actively infected with, or recovered from COVID-19. The repertoires were released in a freely available public database meant as a resource for research on the immune response to SARS-CoV-2. Samples came from the ongoing ImmuneRACE study (first 160 participants) plus 1,254 subjects from 6 global collaborators. Sample metadata almost always included a de-identified subject ID, COVID-19 status, age in years and sex. Where HLA class I and class II types were available, the types were taken from metadata supplied by the sample provider, not from assay-based typing. Results the study describes overall, beyond this receptor: The quantity of clinical and demographic metadata differed by source and by participant and was supplied without curation.

TCRbeta CDR3 regions were amplified from genomic DNA by means of the immunoSEQ Assay, a bias-controlled multiplex PCR. The original pipeline was this. The number of nucleated cells in each sample was estimated from the amplification of reference gene primers within the assay. To quantify the absolute abundance of each unique TCRbeta CDR3 rearrangement, sequence reads were collapsed and filtered. For each sample, productive Simpson clonality was calculated as the square root of Simpson's diversity index over productive rearrangements. As stored in TCRdb, this immuneACCESS dataset retains in-frame rearrangements with V and J assigned. A fraction of the clones does not appear; measured against another copy, unresolved V genes explain less than half of the discrepancy, and the remainder lacks a known reason. That table gives V, J and clone size, and the DNA gave D and trimming. Across this sample there are over 200,000 clones, with 88% seen only once. Together, the top ten hold around 2.9% of the sample.

Including the terminal cysteine and phenylalanine, the CDR3 comprises 15 residues. Only the CDR3 part of the read is kept: 45 bases, read in frame from the first base. The germline V and J ends show losses of 4 bases and 5 bases respectively, and no gene match explains 7 bases of the junction. From a lookup of the germline V gene, CDR1 and CDR2 are KGHSH and LQKENI. As concerns this clone: It has no known antigen specificity. The record has no base qualities; no much larger clone is one base away.

Whole blood was collected in K2EDTA tubes by collaborating institutions according to the institutions' own protocols. Collaborator samples were shipped for TCRbeta analysis as frozen whole blood, isolated PBMCs, or DNA extracted from either sample type. The receptor was derived from a woman aged 55 to 70 with acute or convalescent COVID-19. Material for sequencing was peripheral blood. The V and J genes are TRBV18 and TRBJ2-7; the central 11 bases match TRBD2. The CDR3 protein: CASSRPLAGVDEQYF. The sequenced DNA is TGTGCCAGCTCACGGCCACTAGCGGGAGTCGACGAGCAGTACTTC.